The sequence of this TCR beta chain was determined in a study of T-cell memory formation after mild COVID-19. TCRdb redid the calling of the 5' RACE reads with MiXCR, one entry per CDR3 protein. The sample lists more than 150,000 distinct CDR3 sequences, about 20% occurring once. Trimming shortened V by 2 bases and J by 10 bases, and 15 bases separated the two germline ends. The CDR3 has 15 residues. Germline-derived CDR1 and CDR2 are MRHNA and SNTAGT. The sample consisted of PBMCs or a T cell subset sorted from them (not recorded which). V gene TRBV6-4 combines with J gene TRBJ1-6; a possible D gene is TRBD1 (5 bases). This sequence was found in an adult woman who had mild COVID-19 (a few samples of this study predate the infection). Cell type and time point are not known. CDR3 residues: CASSDPSRGRSPLHF. Here the CDR3 DNA reads TGTGCCAGCAGTGACCCCTCTCGGGGGAGGTCACCCCTCCACTTT.